A single sample gave rise to the 18 T cell receptor beta chains below, sequenced in a study of response to subunit inactivated influenza vaccine. Via MiXCR, TCRdb re-called the RT-PCR reads, giving one row per CDR3 protein. The table has about 700,000 distinct CDR3 sequences, about a sixth seen once. Sequencing used PBMCs from blood, obtained 11 to 12 days after vaccination. All receptors derive from a man aged 45 to 65 who received an inactivated influenza vaccine.

The chain has TRBV7-6 and TRBJ2-2; D is possibly TRBD1 or TRBD2 (7 bases each). The CDR3 has 15 residues. CDR1 is SGHVS, CDR2 FNYEAQ, per germline. V was shortened by 10 bases and J by 4 bases, with 19 bases between the two germline ends. CDR3 nucleotide sequence: TGTGCCACCGGGGGGCAGGGGGTTTTCACCGGGGAGCTGTTTTTT. Its translation: CATGGQGVFTGELFF.

This chain links TRBV4-3 with TRBJ2-5; the D gene is possibly TRBD1 (5 bases). Between the trimmed V and J ends, which lost 0 bases and 3 bases, there was a span of 8 bases. The CDR3 length is 14 residues. Germline assignment: CDR1 LGHNA and CDR2 YSLEER. In nucleotides, the CDR3 is TGCGCCAGCAGCCAAGATATCAGGGAAGAGACCCAGTACTTC. Amino acids: CASSQDIREETQYF.

This clonotype was detected many times. The genes are TRBV15 and TRBJ2-1; D is tentatively TRBD1 or TRBD2 (6 bases each). Germline V gene lookup returns CDR1 LNHNV and CDR2 YYDKDF (reference sequence). The CDR3 runs 15 residues. V gave up 1 base and J gave up 2 bases, with 9 bases separating them. This CDR3 reads CATSRGGGPYNEQFF. The CDR3 DNA reads as TGTGCCACCAGCAGAGGTGGGGGGCCCTACAATGAGCAGTTCTTC.

This clonotype was seen ten or more times. The V call is TRBV4-2, the J call TRBJ2-5; D ambiguous. CDR1 and CDR2 (germline): LGHNA, YNFKEQ. This CDR3 has 13 residues. The ends were cut back, 4 bases at V and 2 bases at J, with 8 bases in the middle. The CDR3 sequence is CASSLSAQETQYF. CDR3 DNA sequence: TGTGCCAGCAGCCTAAGTGCTCAAGAGACCCAGTACTTC.

The chain joins TRBV7-2 to TRBJ2-7; a possible D gene is TRBD1 (6 bases). The CDR3 contains 14 residues. The V gene's germline CDR1 is SGHTA and CDR2 FQGNSA. V lost 1 base, J lost 3 bases, and 10 bases lay in between. The CDR3: CASSLGGQIYEQYF. CDR3 nucleotide sequence: TGTGCCAGCAGCTTAGGGGGACAAATCTACGAGCAGTACTTC.

This clonotype appeared many times. V is TRBV5-1 and J is TRBJ2-3, with 7 bases matching TRBD1. CDR3 size: 15 residues. The germline V gene encodes CDR1 SGHRS and CDR2 YFSETQ. With V trimmed by 7 bases and J by 1 base, 9 bases remained unmatched. In DNA form, the CDR3 reads TGCGCCAGCGGCAACAGGGGCGCCGGCACAGATACGCAGTATTTT. It translates to CASGNRGAGTDTQYF.

This clonotype was counted many times. The rearrangement uses TRBV25-1 and TRBJ1-1; D gene unclear. V lost 6 bases to trimming and J lost 1 base, with 3 bases between them. The V gene's germline CDR1 is MGHDK and CDR2 SYGVNS. CDR3 size: 11 residues. The CDR3: CASSTNTEAFF. The CDR3 DNA reads as TGTGCCAGCAGCACGAACACTGAAGCTTTCTTT.

This clonotype appeared a few times. The junction and the germline gene differ at one end; a read error may be behind it. The J gene is TRBJ2-2, the V gene TRBV20-1; 7 bases are shared with TRBD2. The CDR3 covers 14 residues. In germline, CDR1 is DFQATT, CDR2 SNEGSKA (reference sequence). CDR3 loop: CSARWGLNIGELFF. The CDR3 DNA is TGCAGTGCTAGGTGGGGACTAAACATCGGGGAGCTGTTTTTT.

The sample holds a few counts of this clonotype. The gene calls are TRBV24-1 and TRBJ2-2; D unclear. CDR3 length: 14 amino acids. Trimming left V 3 bases short and J 3 bases short, with 7 bases between. Germline V gene lookup returns CDR1 KGHDR and CDR2 SFDVKD. Written as DNA, the CDR3 is TGTGCCACCAGTGATCCTGGAGACACCGGGGAGCTGTTTTTT. It yields the protein CATSDPGDTGELFF.

The V call is TRBV5-1, the J call TRBJ1-2, with 8 bases fitting TRBD1. The CDR3 runs to 15 residues. The germline gives CDR1 SGHRS, CDR2 YFSETQ. V was clipped by 1 base and J by 6 bases; unmatched bases: 8. For the CDR3, the DNA is TGCGCCAGCAGCTTGAGACAGGGGTGGAGTAATGGCTACACCTTC. It translates to CASSLRQGWSNGYTF.

This clonotype occurred many times. This chain uses TRBV6-1 with TRBJ2-1; D perhaps matches TRBD1 (6 bases). Trimming left V 11 bases short and J 11 bases short, with 22 bases between. CDR3 length equals 13 residues. Germline CDR1 and CDR2: MNHNS and SASEGT. CDR3 DNA: TGTGCCTCGAGGACAGACCTATTTAGCCAGCAGTTCTTC. Amino acid sequence: CASRTDLFSQQFF.

A few counts support this clonotype. Germline and junction disagree at one end, which may indicate a read error. This sequence joins TRBV12-3 or TRBV12-4 and TRBJ1-3; possibly TRBD1 for D (5 bases). The CDR3 runs to 15 residues. For the CDR3, the DNA is TGTGCCAGCAGTATAGCCCTCAGGGATCGAAACACCATATATTTT. This translates into CASSIALRDRNTIYF.

This clonotype came up a few times. The CDR3 sequence: CASSSGLGHNEQFF. The CDR3 DNA reads as TGTGCCAGCAGCTCGGGACTAGGGCACAATGAGCAGTTCTTC. The V gene is TRBV5-6, the J gene TRBJ2-1, with 8 bases lining up with TRBD2. The length of the CDR3 is 14 residues. Germline V gives CDR1 SGHDT, CDR2 YYEEEE. The V gene end was trimmed by 3 bases and the J gene end by 5 bases; junction bases not matched to a gene: 4.

Remarks on this clonotype: Relative to the germline gene, one junction end is altered; a read error may explain this. The chain employs TRBV7-7 and TRBJ2-5; 14 nucleotides match TRBD2. The CDR3 length is 17 residues. Germline V gene data show CDR1 as SSHAT and CDR2 as FNYEAQ (reference sequence). The CDR3 DNA follows: TGTGCCAGCATCTTAGGTCGGACTAGCGGGAGGCTAGAGACCCAGTACTTC. Protein sequence: CASILGRTSGRLETQYF.

This chain's CDR3 is CASSSEQGTDTQYF. In DNA, the CDR3 is TGTGCCAGCAGCTCCGAACAGGGCACAGATACGCAGTATTTT. V usage is TRBV7-2 and J usage is TRBJ2-3, with D perhaps TRBD1 (5 bases). Germline assignment: CDR1 SGHTA and CDR2 FQGNSA. The V end was cut by 4 bases, the J end by 1 base, with 9 bases between. The CDR3 sequence is 14 residues long.

The V and J genes are TRBV7-2 and TRBJ2-1; 8 bases line up with TRBD2. The CDR3 runs to 15 residues. Germline V gives CDR1 SGHTA, CDR2 FQGNSA. V lost 2 bases, J lost 3 bases, and 3 bases stayed unmatched. The CDR3 DNA is TGTGCCAGCAGCTTAACTAGCGGTATCTACAATGAGCAGTTCTTC. Its translation: CASSLTSGIYNEQFF.

This chain links TRBV7-8 with TRBJ2-1, with 13 bases fitting TRBD2. The CDR3 runs 17 residues. After removal of 5 bases from V and 11 bases from J, the junction contained 15 bases not matched to a gene. Germline CDR1 SGHVS, CDR2 FQNEAQ. Written as DNA, the CDR3 is TGTGCCAGCAGCCCAAACCCACTAGCGGGAGGGTCCCTACAGCAGTTCTTC. This translates into CASSPNPLAGGSLQQFF.

V and J are TRBV6-5 and TRBJ2-7; weak D call: TRBD2 (5 bases). Trimming took 4 bases from V and 3 from J, leaving 16 bases between them. CDR3 size: 15 residues. Germline V lookup: CDR1 MNHEY, CDR2 SVGAGI. CDR3 protein: CASSSDGNSYYEQYF. CDR3 DNA sequence: TGTGCCAGCAGTTCGGACGGGAACAGCTACTACGAGCAGTACTTC.